The next 18 T cell receptor beta chains were all read from a single sample in a study of blood T cell repertoires in COVID-19. TCRdb's table, derived via immunoSEQ multiplex PCR, lists solely in-frame clones and lacks some. Of under 300,000 clones listed, roughly nine tenths are singletons. Source material: PBMCs or T cells enriched from blood (not recorded which). All receptors derive from a human donor in a cohort exposed to, infected with or recovered from COVID-19 (not recorded which). The donor label of this sample is uncertain.

This sequence joins TRBV4-2 and TRBJ2-1; D remains ambiguous. V shed 3 bases and J shed 0 bases, with 9 bases lying between them. CDR1 and CDR2 from the germline V gene are LGHNA and YNFKEQ. The CDR3 is 15 residues long. Written as DNA, the CDR3 is TGTGCCAGCAGCCATCCTTTAAACTCCTACAATGAGCAGTTCTTC. Its protein product is CASSHPLNSYNEQFF.

The V gene is TRBV30, the J gene TRBJ1-4; D is unresolved. CDR3 length: 14 residues. Germline-derived CDR1 and CDR2 are GTSNPN and SVGIG (reference sequence). Trimming left V 3 bases short and J 0 bases short, with 8 bases between. Here the CDR3 reads CAWRKTATNEKLFF. Here the CDR3 DNA reads TGTGCCTGGAGGAAAACAGCAACTAATGAAAAACTGTTTTTT.

This clone has only one observation. This chain links TRBV6-5 with TRBJ2-1; 12 bases agree with TRBD2. CDR3 length: 15 amino acids. CDR1 is MNHEY, CDR2 SVGAGI, per germline. The V segment lost 2 bases and the J segment 7 bases; nucleotides outside the gene matches: 3. The CDR3 DNA follows: TGTGCCAGCAGTTACCTAGCGGGGGGGCCAAATGAGCAGTTCTTC. Translated, it gives CASSYLAGGPNEQFF.

The chain combines TRBV7-9 with TRBJ2-5, with 8 nucleotides matching TRBD2. Germline values: CDR1 SEHNR, CDR2 FQNEAQ (reference sequence). The CDR3 has 16 amino acids. V lost 5 bases and J lost 4; bases outside the gene matches: 12. The CDR3 nucleotides are TGTGCCAGCAGCCCGCCCAACGGGGGGGCCTTAGAGACCCAGTACTTC. Its translation is CASSPPNGGALETQYF.

This clone came up once. This chain links TRBV30 with TRBJ1-1; possibly TRBD1 for D (6 bases). CDR1 and CDR2 from the germline V gene are GTSNPN and SVGIG (reference sequence). Trimming cost V 0 bases and J 5 bases, with 16 bases left between them. The CDR3 covers 15 residues. CDR3 sequence: CAWSVKDSLVTEAFF. CDR3 sequence (DNA): TGTGCCTGGAGTGTAAAGGACAGCCTGGTTACTGAAGCTTTCTTT.

This clone was recorded a few times. The chain combines TRBV5-4 with TRBJ1-1; a weak D match, TRBD1 (5 bases). The germline V gene encodes CDR1 SGHNT and CDR2 YYREEE (reference sequence). The CDR3 totals 16 residues. Trimming shortened V by 5 bases and J by 0 bases, and 17 bases separated the two germline ends. CDR3 residues: CASRGGTSSMNTEAFF. The DNA for the CDR3 is TGTGCCAGCAGGGGGGGGACGTCGAGTATGAACACTGAAGCTTTCTTT.

CDR3 sequence (DNA): TGTGCCACCAGTGATTTTACTAGCACAGATACGCAGTATTTT. Translated, it gives CATSDFTSTDTQYF. J is TRBJ2-3 and V is TRBV24-1, with no clear D. Deletions cut 1 base from V and 0 bases from J, with 4 bases between. This CDR3 region has 14 residues. The germline V gene has CDR1 KGHDR and CDR2 SFDVKD.

The chain employs TRBV6-5 and TRBJ1-1; D is unclear. This CDR3 is built from 11 residues. The V end lost 6 bases, the J end lost 8 bases, and 10 bases lay between the germline ends. CDR1 is MNHEY and CDR2 is SVGAGI in the germline V gene. The CDR3 sequence: CASSYNGEAFF. The DNA for the CDR3 is TGTGCCAGCAGCTACAACGGGGAAGCTTTCTTT.

The J gene is TRBJ1-2, the V gene TRBV12-5; 7 positions agree with TRBD1. The V and J ends lost 0 bases and 4 bases, in that order; junction bases with no gene match: 8. Germline loops: CDR1 LGHNT, CDR2 FRNRAP. This CDR3 is built from 16 residues. CDR3 sequence reads: CASGLVTGATFYGYTF. For the CDR3, the DNA is TGTGCTAGTGGTTTGGTAACAGGGGCTACTTTCTATGGCTACACCTTC. Full variable domain (rest looked up from reference TRBV12-5 and TRBJ1-2): DARVTQTPRHKVTEMGQEVTMRCQPILGHNTVFWYRQTMMQGLELLAYFRNRAPLDDSGMPKDRFSAEMPDATLATLKIQPSEPRDSAVYFCASGLVTGATFYGYTFGSGTRLTVV.

The rearrangement uses TRBV11-2 and TRBJ2-3, with 11 bases lining up with TRBD2. The CDR3 is 15 residues long. Trimming at V came to 5 bases and at J to 3 bases, leaving 4 bases not matched to a gene. Germline loops: CDR1 SGHAT, CDR2 FQNNGV. CDR3 coding DNA: TGTGCCAGCAGCGTAGCGGGGGGGCCAACAGATACGCAGTATTTT. This encodes CASSVAGGPTDTQYF.

The V gene is TRBV2, the J gene TRBJ2-1; D unclear. The CDR3 has 17 residues. The germline V gene has CDR1 SNHLY and CDR2 FYNNEI. Trimming removed 1 base at V and 0 bases at J, with 13 bases between. CDR3 protein: CASSEGAWVNSYNEQFF. DNA of the CDR3: TGTGCCAGCAGTGAAGGGGCGTGGGTGAACTCCTACAATGAGCAGTTCTTC.

This clone was picked up one time. The chain links TRBV28 to TRBJ2-5, with D unclear. The CDR3 extends over 14 amino acids. Trimming pared 6 bases from V and 0 bases from J, leaving 11 bases between. Per the germline V gene, CDR1 is MDHEN and CDR2 is SYDVKM. The CDR3 is CASRRRLYQETQYF. CDR3 nucleotides: TGTGCCAGCAGGAGGCGGCTGTACCAAGAGACCCAGTACTTC. The full variable domain, completed using reference TRBV28 and TRBJ2-5, is DVKVTQSSRYLVKRTGEKVFLECVQDMDHENMFWYRQDPGLGLRLIYFSYDVKMKEKGDIPEGYSVSREKKERFSLILESASTNQTSMYLCASRRRLYQETQYFGPGTRLLVL.

The chain couples TRBV2 to TRBJ2-7, with D perhaps matching TRBD2 (5 bases). Germline lookup yields CDR1 SNHLY and CDR2 FYNNEI. The CDR3 is 14 residues long. V gave up 6 bases and J gave up 0 bases, with 12 bases separating them. The CDR3 DNA reads TGTGCCAGCAGCCCTCCCGGACTCTCCTACGAGCAGTACTTC. Amino acids: CASSPPGLSYEQYF.

The chain combines TRBV25-1 with TRBJ2-3; TRBD2 matches at 9 bases. V shed 5 bases and J 3 bases; nucleotides not matched to a gene: 6. This CDR3 contains 15 residues. The V gene's germline CDR1 is MGHDK and CDR2 SYGVNS. This chain's CDR3 is CASSSSGGPTDTQYF. DNA for the CDR3: TGTGCCAGCAGTTCCAGCGGGGGGCCAACAGATACGCAGTATTTT.

The J gene is TRBJ1-5, the V gene TRBV10-3; D unresolved. V lost 3 bases to trimming and J lost 7 bases, with 10 bases between them. The CDR3 consists of 13 residues. The V gene's germline CDR1 is ENHRY and CDR2 SYGVKD. The CDR3 sequence is CAISDSGGQPQHF. The CDR3 DNA sequence: TGTGCCATCAGTGATAGTGGCGGCCAGCCCCAGCATTTT.

A few counts support this clone. V usage is TRBV7-2 and J usage is TRBJ1-2, with a tentative D call TRBD1 (6 bases). Germline V gene data show CDR1 as SGHTA and CDR2 as FQGNSA. The CDR3 is 13 amino acids. V lost 4 bases and J lost 2, with 8 bases in between. This CDR3 is CASSSTGNYGYTF. DNA of the CDR3: TGTGCCAGCAGCTCTACAGGGAACTATGGCTACACCTTC. The complete variable domain, with remaining parts taken from reference TRBV7-2 and TRBJ1-2, reads GAGVSQSPSNKVTEKGKDVELRCDPISGHTALYWYRQSLGQGLEFLIYFQGNSAPDKSGLPSDRFSAERTGGSVSTLTIQRTQQEDSAVYLCASSSTGNYGYTFGSGTRLTVV.

The chain links TRBV9 to TRBJ1-1, with D unresolved. V lost 0 bases, J lost 1 base, and 7 bases lay in between. Germline V gene data show CDR1 as SGDLS and CDR2 as YYNGEE. This CDR3 contains 14 residues. The CDR3 DNA reads TGTGCCAGCAGCGTAGAAATCGGGAACACTGAAGCTTTCTTT. Translation gives CASSVEIGNTEAFF.

Of note for this clone: Other DNA variants within this sample encode the same CDR3. The rearrangement links TRBV28 to TRBJ1-2; a possible D gene is TRBD1 (5 bases). Trimming took 2 bases from V and 8 from J, leaving 9 bases between them. Per the germline V gene, CDR1 is MDHEN and CDR2 is SYDVKM. There are 12 residues in the CDR3. The CDR3 coding sequence is TGTGCCAGCAGTTTAAGGGGTTACGGCTACACCTTC. It translates to CASSLRGYGYTF.